What follows are 21 T cell receptor beta chains derived from one specimen sequenced in a study of blood T cell repertoires in COVID-19. The data were produced by immunoSEQ multiplex PCR, yet TCRdb's version contains in-frame clones alone and is incomplete. The table lists roughly 140,000 clones, 84% of them singletons. Source material: peripheral blood. Receptors were obtained from a human donor in a cohort sampled during active COVID-19.

The rearrangement links TRBV28 to TRBJ1-2, with 8 bases matching TRBD1. There are 15 residues in the CDR3. Unmatched junction bases numbered 10, after V lost 3 bases and J lost 7 bases. The germline V gene has CDR1 MDHEN and CDR2 SYDVKM. CDR3 nucleotide sequence: TGTGCCAGCAGTTTGGGGACAGGACTTGTAGCTGGCTACACCTTC. This translates into CASSLGTGLVAGYTF.

The chain carries TRBV30 and TRBJ1-1; no clear D gene. V was pared by 4 bases and J by 2 bases, with 8 bases between. The CDR3 spans 12 residues. The germline CDR1 and CDR2 sequences are GTSNPN and SVGIG (reference sequence). CDR3 nucleotide sequence: TGTGCCTGGATGGAGGAAAACACTGAAGCTTTCTTT. Its translation is CAWMEENTEAFF. The full variable domain, in which reference TRBV30 and TRBJ1-1 provide the parts outside the CDR3, is SQTIHQWPATLVQPVGSPLSLECTVEGTSNPNLYWYRQAAGRGLQLLFYSVGIGQISSEVPQNLSASRPQDRQFILSSKKLLLSDSGFYLCAWMEENTEAFFGQGTRLTVV.

The V gene is TRBV19, the J gene TRBJ2-7; 7 nucleotides agree with TRBD1. The CDR3 runs to 13 residues. V gave up 6 bases and J gave up 2 bases; unmatched junction bases: 4. Germline CDR1 is LNHDA and CDR2 is SQIVND (reference sequence). The CDR3 here is CASSHRGPYEQYF. The DNA of the CDR3 is TGTGCCAGTAGCCACAGGGGCCCCTACGAGCAGTACTTC.

The rearrangement joins TRBV7-7 to TRBJ2-1, with 8 bases identical to TRBD2. The CDR3 loop spans 13 amino acids. V lost 10 bases and J lost 9; bases outside the gene matches: 11. In germline, CDR1 is SSHAT, CDR2 FNYEAQ (reference sequence). The CDR3 loop reads CATGGDTLGEQFF. The CDR3 nucleotides read TGTGCCACGGGGGGGGACACCCTGGGTGAGCAGTTCTTC.

The gene calls are TRBV19 and TRBJ2-5, with D possibly matching TRBD1 (5 bases). Germline CDR1 reads LNHDA; CDR2 reads SQIVND (reference sequence). This CDR3 contains 15 residues. Trimming shortened V by 1 base and J by 0 bases, and 9 bases separated the two germline ends. The DNA for the CDR3 is TGTGCCAGTAGTATAGGGGGCCGGTACCAAGAGACCCAGTACTTC. This gives the protein CASSIGGRYQETQYF.

This rearrangement joins TRBV7-9 to TRBJ1-5; the match to TRBD1 covers 7 bases. CDR1 and CDR2 from the germline V gene are SEHNR and FQNEAQ (reference sequence). With 4 bases clipped from V and 1 base from J, the junction kept 4 bases outside the gene matches. CDR3 length: 15 residues. The chain's CDR3 is CASSSQGGSNQPQHF. For the CDR3, the DNA is TGTGCCAGCAGCTCGCAGGGGGGCAGCAATCAGCCCCAGCATTTT.

The rearrangement links TRBV19 to TRBJ1-3; D might be TRBD1 (6 bases). Germline CDR1 is LNHDA and CDR2 is SQIVND (reference sequence). The CDR3 loop spans 15 amino acids. Trimming took off 4 bases at V and 0 bases at J, with 10 bases between the two ends. The CDR3 loop reads CASSTGTPSGNTIYF. DNA of the CDR3: TGTGCCAGTAGTACCGGGACACCCTCTGGAAACACCATATATTTT.

The chain recombines TRBV4-3 with TRBJ2-7; TRBD2 agrees at 7 bases. V was clipped by 0 bases and J by 7 bases; unmatched bases: 3. The CDR3 covers 13 residues. CDR1 and CDR2 (germline): LGHNA, YSLEER. This chain's CDR3 is CASSQESGGEQYF. As DNA, the CDR3 is TGCGCCAGCAGCCAAGAATCCGGGGGGGAGCAGTACTTC.

This chain connects TRBV6-5 to TRBJ1-3; D is undetermined. CDR3 size: 14 residues. The V and J ends lost 7 bases and 0 bases respectively, with 10 bases between them. Germline V gene lookup returns CDR1 MNHEY and CDR2 SVGAGI. The CDR3: CASMSVNSGNTIYF. DNA of the CDR3: TGTGCCAGCATGAGCGTGAACTCTGGAAACACCATATATTTT.

This clone was counted a single time. The rearrangement uses TRBV7-2 and TRBJ2-3, with 7 bases aligning to TRBD2. CDR1 is SGHTA, CDR2 FQGNSA, per germline. This CDR3 comprises 16 residues. Trimming took 5 bases from V and 4 from J; bases not matched to a gene: 12. The CDR3 sequence: CASSDVLAAGPDTQYF. In DNA, the CDR3 is TGTGCCAGCAGCGACGTTCTAGCAGCGGGGCCAGATACGCAGTATTTT.

V and J are TRBV18 and TRBJ1-2; D call uncertain. This CDR3 has 16 amino acids. From germline, CDR1 is KGHSH and CDR2 LQKENI. Trimming cost V 0 bases and J 4 bases, with 15 bases left between them. The chain's CDR3 is CASSPPVGVSLYGYTF. The CDR3 DNA follows: TGTGCCAGCTCACCACCGGTCGGGGTCTCCCTCTATGGCTACACCTTC.

This chain connects TRBV7-8 to TRBJ1-2; D is unclear. The CDR3 runs 14 residues. The germline gives CDR1 SGHVS, CDR2 FQNEAQ. V lost 1 base and J lost 1, with 7 bases in between. CDR3 region: CASSLDTINYGYTF. The CDR3 region has the DNA TGTGCCAGCAGCTTAGACACAATTAACTATGGCTACACCTTC.

The chain uses TRBV5-4 and TRBJ2-5, with 8 bases identical to TRBD2. The V gene's germline CDR1 is SGHNT and CDR2 YYREEE (reference sequence). V shed 2 bases and J 12 bases; nucleotides not matched to a gene: 9. The CDR3 spans 13 residues. CDR3 sequence reads: CASSLTAGALEYF. Here the CDR3 DNA reads TGTGCCAGCAGCTTAACAGCGGGGGCCCTTGAGTACTTC.

Here the CDR3 DNA reads TGTGCCAGCAGCTTAGGCCAGGCTAACTATGGCTACACCTTC. Translated: CASSLGQANYGYTF. The chain couples TRBV11-2 to TRBJ1-2; no clear D. CDR1 SGHAT and CDR2 FQNNGV come from the germline V gene. Trimming stripped 1 base from V and 0 bases from J, with 6 bases between. This CDR3 has 14 amino acids.

J is TRBJ1-1 and V is TRBV6-5; perhaps TRBD1 as D (5 bases). Germline loops: CDR1 MNHEY, CDR2 SVGAGI. Trimming took 6 bases from V and 5 from J, leaving 19 bases between them. The CDR3 loop spans 15 amino acids. Here the CDR3 reads CASRRGGDGGTEAFF. For the CDR3, the DNA is TGTGCCAGCAGAAGGGGAGGGGACGGTGGAACTGAAGCTTTCTTT.

The chain recombines TRBV11-2 with TRBJ1-2, with 8 bases that match TRBD1. The CDR3 loop spans 14 amino acids. J lost 7 bases, V lost 6 bases, and 10 bases had no gene match. In germline, CDR1 is SGHAT, CDR2 FQNNGV. CDR3 residues: CASRGQGTSGGYTF. CDR3 nucleotides: TGTGCCAGCAGAGGACAGGGAACTAGTGGTGGCTACACCTTC.

The chain has TRBV27 and TRBJ1-2; no reliable D call. CDR3 length: 14 amino acids. Trimming removed 3 bases at V and 3 bases at J, with 11 bases between. Germline V gives CDR1 MNHEY, CDR2 SMNVEV (reference sequence). DNA of the CDR3: TGTGCCAGCAGTTTTTCAGGTTTTGACTATGGCTACACCTTC. It yields the protein CASSFSGFDYGYTF.

V is TRBV4-2 and J is TRBJ1-5; D might be TRBD1 (6 bases). Trimming pared 4 bases from V and 1 base from J, leaving 11 bases between. CDR1 is LGHNA and CDR2 is YNFKEQ in the germline V gene. The CDR3 spans 15 residues. CDR3 nucleotides: TGTGCCAGCAGCCTTTACACAGGGAGCAATCAGCCCCAGCATTTT. Amino acids: CASSLYTGSNQPQHF.

The genes are TRBV7-8 and TRBJ1-5; no clear D gene. Trimming shortened V by 5 bases and J by 3 bases, and 14 bases separated the two germline ends. This CDR3 contains 15 residues. Per the germline V gene, CDR1 is SGHVS and CDR2 is FQNEAQ. CDR3 sequence reads: CASSQVQANNQPQHF. The CDR3 nucleotides read TGTGCCAGCAGCCAGGTCCAGGCGAACAATCAGCCCCAGCATTTT.

V gene TRBV6-2 or TRBV6-3 combines with J gene TRBJ1-6, with D maybe TRBD1 (5 bases). The CDR3 runs 15 residues. Germline V CDR1 and CDR2: MNHEY, SVGEGT. V dropped 6 bases and J dropped 4 bases, with 13 bases sitting between them. Here the CDR3 DNA reads TGTGCCAGCAGCGAAGGGGCCCAATATAATTCACCCCTCCACTTT. It is translated as CASSEGAQYNSPLHF.

The chain recombines TRBV18 with TRBJ1-6; 7 bases are shared with TRBD1. This CDR3 comprises 15 residues. Germline assignment: CDR1 KGHSH and CDR2 LQKENI. The J segment lost 4 bases and the V segment lost 4 bases, leaving 4 bases of the junction unmatched. The CDR3 is CASSRQGTYNSPLHF. CDR3 nucleotide sequence: TGTGCCAGCTCACGACAGGGTACTTATAATTCACCCCTCCACTTT.